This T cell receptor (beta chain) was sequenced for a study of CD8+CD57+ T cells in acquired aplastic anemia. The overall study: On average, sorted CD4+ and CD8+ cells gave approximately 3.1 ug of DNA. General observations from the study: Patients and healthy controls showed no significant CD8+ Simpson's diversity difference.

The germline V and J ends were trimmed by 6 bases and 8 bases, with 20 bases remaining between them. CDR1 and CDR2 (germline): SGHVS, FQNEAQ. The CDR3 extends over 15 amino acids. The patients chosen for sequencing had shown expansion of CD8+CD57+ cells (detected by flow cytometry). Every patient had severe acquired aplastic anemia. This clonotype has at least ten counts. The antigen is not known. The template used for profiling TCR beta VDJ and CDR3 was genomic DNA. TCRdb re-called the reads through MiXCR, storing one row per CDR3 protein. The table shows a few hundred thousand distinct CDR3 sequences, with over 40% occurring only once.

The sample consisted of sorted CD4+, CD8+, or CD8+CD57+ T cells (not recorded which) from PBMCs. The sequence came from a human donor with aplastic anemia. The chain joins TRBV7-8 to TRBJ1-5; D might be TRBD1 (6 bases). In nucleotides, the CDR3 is TGTGCCAGCAGTTTCTCCGGGACACCGGGGGAGCCCCAGCATTTT. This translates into CASSFSGTPGEPQHF.